The subject of this entry is one TCR beta chain. The CDR3 consists of 13 residues. Trimming took off 1 base at V and 10 bases at J, with 11 bases between the two ends. Germline CDR1 and CDR2: MGHDK and SYGVNS. The sample is drawn from a study of blood T cells in healthy people across ages. A second about 6 to 11 cycle PCR used barcoded and J-beta primers. TCRdb reanalysed the 5' RACE reads using MiXCR and keeps one entry per CDR3 protein. Of hundreds of thousands of distinct CDR3 sequences listed, 35% to 50% are singletons. Material: blood. This TCR derives from a man of 80 years or more in good health. The chain joins TRBV25-1 to TRBJ2-1; D remains unclear. Here the CDR3 reads CASSESPNWEQFF. CDR3 DNA sequence: TGTGCCAGCAGTGAATCTCCAAATTGGGAGCAGTTCTTC. The whole variable domain, remainder taken from reference TRBV25-1 and TRBJ2-1, is EADIYQTPRYLVIGTGKKITLECSQTMGHDKMYWYQQDPGMELHLIHYSYGVNSTEKGDLSSESTVSRIRTEHFPLTLESARPSHTSQYLCASSESPNWEQFFGPGTRLTVL.